This T cell receptor beta chain was captured by sequencing in a study of cytomegalovirus exposure and HLA in healthy donors. Study context: One earlier analysis, a look at around 180 million T cells, found around 110 million unique TCR beta sequences. The study, taken as a whole, reports: A later analysis revealed that TCR association rates differed between HLA loci, peaking at DRB1 and bottoming out at HLA-C. The study had only CMV serostatus as immune exposure information. Per a later analysis, fewer than 20,000 TCR beta sequences showed association with HLA alleles at 0.05 false discovery rate.

The CDR3 loop spans 16 amino acids. The germline V gene encodes CDR1 SGDLS and CDR2 YYNGEE. J gave up 9 bases and V 0 bases, and 6 bases lay outside the gene matches. With 60 Vbeta and 13 Jbeta primers, the PCR was carried out. TCRdb's table, derived via immunoSEQ multiplex PCR, lists solely in-frame clones and lacks some. The data contain some 110,000 clones, roughly 66% of them singletons. This clone has a handful of counts. Its antigen remains unidentified. V and J are TRBV9 and TRBJ2-1, with 13 bases fitting TRBD2. The origin of this receptor is a man between 18 and 35 years old in good health and CMV-seronegative. Sample: PBMCs. The CDR3 loop is CASSVGTSGGVGEQFF. The DNA for the CDR3 is TGTGCCAGCAGCGTAGGTACTAGCGGGGGGGTAGGTGAGCAGTTCTTC. Full variable domain (remainder filled in from reference TRBV9 and TRBJ2-1): DSGVTQTPKHLITATGQRVTLRCSPRSGDLSVYWYQQSLDQGLQFLIQYYNGEERAKGNILERFSAQQFPDLHSELNLSSLELGDSALYFCASSVGTSGGVGEQFFGPGTRLTVL.